This T cell receptor beta chain comes out of a study of early T cells in non-severe SARS-CoV-2 infection (TCRdb year 2021). Turning to the overall study: Because TCR sequencing was done on bulk RNA from unsorted whole blood, the alpha and beta chains could not be paired. Results and caveats for the whole study, not just this receptor: VDJdb matching was skewed toward anti-spike CD8 responses and likely underestimated virus-specific expansions by missing private and CD4 specificities.

A word on this clonotype: Its antigen specificity is not known. One base away there is no much larger clone; base qualities are not given.

Library method: 5' RACE. The instrument was a NextSeq 500. In the TCR library protocol, unique molecular identifiers were attached to individual cDNA molecules to correct for PCR bias and sequencing error. Sequencing covered both TCR alpha and beta chains, and within each sample the abundances of alpha and beta sequences were tightly co-correlated. The paper's processing steps were these. Decombinator V4 was used to annotate TCR sequences for V gene, J gene and CDR3. Expanded TCRs were defined as changing significantly between any two time points under a Poisson model with p below 0.0001. TCR abundances were normalised to the total number of TCRs sequenced in each sample and reported as counts per million. VDJdb, accessed 1 November 2021, was searched for CMV, EBV and SARS-CoV-2 annotated TCRs, excluding TCRs annotated for multiple antigens. TCRdb trimmed the raw reads at Q25, called clones with MiXCR and kept productive beta chains. One record per CDR3 amino acid sequence lists the most common genes and DNA. These V and J calls derive from TCRdb rather than the authors' analysis. This sample is represented by about 52,000 distinct CDR3 sequences; approximately 8% of them were singletons. The ten biggest clones cover roughly 4% of the sample.

Set within a cohort of healthcare workers in London, UK, this nested case-control study involved weekly PCR testing of nasopharyngeal swabs along with blood sampling. Healthcare workers were enrolled in the week of the UK lockdown, from 23 to 31 March 2020, and were followed every week for up to roughly 15 weeks. This clonotype was obtained from an adult who was a healthcare worker with PCR-confirmed SARS-CoV-2 infection or an uninfected control (not recorded which). Sequenced: whole blood.

For the CDR3, the sequence is CASSRGQVNYGYTF. The nucleotide sequence is TGTGCCAGCAGTCGAGGACAGGTTAACTATGGCTACACCTTC. The chain is assembled from TRBV12-3 or TRBV12-4 and TRBJ1-2, and TRBD1 aligns with 7 junction nucleotides. The CDR3 contains 14 residues, cysteine and phenylalanine counted. CDR3 DNA only is kept here, 42 bases in frame from base 1. Clipping removes 5 bases from V and 1 base from J, with 4 as the unmatched junction base count.